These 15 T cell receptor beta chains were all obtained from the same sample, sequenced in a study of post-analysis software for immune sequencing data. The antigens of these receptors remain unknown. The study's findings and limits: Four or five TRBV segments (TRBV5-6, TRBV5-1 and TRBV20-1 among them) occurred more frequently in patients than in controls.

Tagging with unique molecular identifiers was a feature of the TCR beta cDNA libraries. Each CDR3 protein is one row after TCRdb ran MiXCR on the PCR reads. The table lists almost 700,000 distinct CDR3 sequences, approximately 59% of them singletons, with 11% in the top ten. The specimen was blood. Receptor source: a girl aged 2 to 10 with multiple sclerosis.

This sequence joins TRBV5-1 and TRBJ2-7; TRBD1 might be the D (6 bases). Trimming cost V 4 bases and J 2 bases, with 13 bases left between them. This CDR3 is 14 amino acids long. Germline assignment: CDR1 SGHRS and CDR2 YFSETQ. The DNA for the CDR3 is TGCGCCAGCAGCCCCTATGACAGGACCTACGAGCAGTACTTC. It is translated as CASSPYDRTYEQYF.

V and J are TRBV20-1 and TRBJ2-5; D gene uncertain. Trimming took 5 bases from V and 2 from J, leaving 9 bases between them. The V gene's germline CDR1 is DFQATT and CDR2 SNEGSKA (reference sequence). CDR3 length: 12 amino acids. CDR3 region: CSAGRVQETQYF. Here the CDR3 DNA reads TGCAGTGCTGGAAGAGTGCAAGAGACCCAGTACTTC.

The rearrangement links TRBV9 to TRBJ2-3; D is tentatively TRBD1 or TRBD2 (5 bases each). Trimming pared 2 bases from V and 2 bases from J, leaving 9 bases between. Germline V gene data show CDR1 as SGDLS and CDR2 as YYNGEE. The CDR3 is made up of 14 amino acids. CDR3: CASSVGRLTDTQYF. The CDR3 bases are TGTGCCAGCAGCGTGGGACGGCTCACAGATACGCAGTATTTT.

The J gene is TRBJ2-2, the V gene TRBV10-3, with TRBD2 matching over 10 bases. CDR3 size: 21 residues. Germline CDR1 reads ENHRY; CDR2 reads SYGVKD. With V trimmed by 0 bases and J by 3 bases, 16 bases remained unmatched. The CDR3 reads CAISESGKLEGLAAYTGELFF. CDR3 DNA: TGTGCCATCAGTGAGTCCGGCAAATTGGAAGGACTAGCGGCCTACACCGGGGAGCTGTTTTTT.

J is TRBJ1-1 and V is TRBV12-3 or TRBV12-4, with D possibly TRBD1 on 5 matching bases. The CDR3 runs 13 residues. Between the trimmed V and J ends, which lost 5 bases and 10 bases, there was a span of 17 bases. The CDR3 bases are TGTGCCAGCAGTCCCGAGGTGGGGACCTCAGCTTTCTTT. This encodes CASSPEVGTSAFF.

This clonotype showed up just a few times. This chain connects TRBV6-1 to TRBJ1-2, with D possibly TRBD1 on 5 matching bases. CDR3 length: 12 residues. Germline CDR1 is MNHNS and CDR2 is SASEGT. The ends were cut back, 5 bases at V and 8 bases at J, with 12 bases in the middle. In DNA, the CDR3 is TGTGCCAGCAGTAAACAGGATTACGGCTACACCTTC. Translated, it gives CASSKQDYGYTF.

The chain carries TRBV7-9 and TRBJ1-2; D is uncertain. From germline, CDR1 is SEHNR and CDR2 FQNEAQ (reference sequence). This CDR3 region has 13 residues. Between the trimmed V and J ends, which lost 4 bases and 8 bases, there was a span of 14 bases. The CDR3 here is CASSWEDGRGYTF. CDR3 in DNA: TGTGCCAGCAGCTGGGAGGATGGTCGCGGCTACACCTTC. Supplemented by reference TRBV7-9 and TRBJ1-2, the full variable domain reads DTGVSQNPRHKITKRGQNVTFRCDPISEHNRLYWYRQTLGQGPEFLTYFQNEAQLEKSRLLSDRFSAERPKGSFSTLEIQRTEQGDSAMYLCASSWEDGRGYTFGSGTRLTVV.

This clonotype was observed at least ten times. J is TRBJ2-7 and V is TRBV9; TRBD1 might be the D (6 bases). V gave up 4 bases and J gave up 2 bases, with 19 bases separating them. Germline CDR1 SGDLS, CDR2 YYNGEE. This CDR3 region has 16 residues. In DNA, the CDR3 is TGTGCCAGCAGCTCCGGACAGCTCGATACAACCTACGAGCAGTACTTC. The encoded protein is CASSSGQLDTTYEQYF.

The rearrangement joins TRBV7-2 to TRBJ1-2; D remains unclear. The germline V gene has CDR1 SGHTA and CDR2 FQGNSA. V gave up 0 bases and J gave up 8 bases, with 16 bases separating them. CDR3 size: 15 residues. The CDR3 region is CASSLASNPGRGYTF. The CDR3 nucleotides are TGTGCCAGCAGCTTAGCGAGTAATCCTGGTCGGGGCTACACCTTC.

CDR3 DNA: TGTGCCAGCAGCCTCGGGACACCGCACGTTGAGTACCAAGAGACCCAGTACTTC. Its translation is CASSLGTPHVEYQETQYF. This chain uses TRBV12-3 or TRBV12-4 with TRBJ2-5; tentatively, D is TRBD1 (6 bases). Trimming left V 6 bases short and J 0 bases short, with 23 bases between. The length of the CDR3 is 18 residues.

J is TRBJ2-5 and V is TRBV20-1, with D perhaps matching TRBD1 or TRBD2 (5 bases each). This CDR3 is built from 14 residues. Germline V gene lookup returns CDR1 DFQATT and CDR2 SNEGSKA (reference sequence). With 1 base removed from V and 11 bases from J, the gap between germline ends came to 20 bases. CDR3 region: CSARVGTPKGEQYF. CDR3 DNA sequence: TGCAGTGCTAGAGTTGGGACCCCTAAAGGTGAGCAGTACTTC.

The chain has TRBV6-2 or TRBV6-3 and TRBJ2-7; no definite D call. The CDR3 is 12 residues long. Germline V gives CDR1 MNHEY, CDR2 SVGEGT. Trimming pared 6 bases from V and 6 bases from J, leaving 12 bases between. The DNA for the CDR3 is TGTGCCAGCAGCCCACTGAGTGGCGAGCAGTACTTC. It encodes CASSPLSGEQYF.

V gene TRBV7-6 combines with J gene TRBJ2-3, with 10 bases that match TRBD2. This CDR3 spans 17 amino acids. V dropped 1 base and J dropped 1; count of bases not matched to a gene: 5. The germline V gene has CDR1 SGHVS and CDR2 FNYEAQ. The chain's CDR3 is CASSLEPTSGGTDTQYF. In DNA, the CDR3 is TGTGCCAGCAGCTTAGAACCCACTAGCGGGGGCACAGATACGCAGTATTTT.

This CDR3 reads CASSLAAWGTGRHIQYF. In nucleotides, the CDR3 is TGTGCCAGCAGTTTAGCCGCTTGGGGGACAGGTAGACACATTCAGTACTTC. This chain joins TRBV12-3 or TRBV12-4 and TRBJ2-4; 8 bases are shared with TRBD1. V was pared by 0 bases and J by 8 bases, with 12 bases of the junction left unmatched. The CDR3 length is 17 residues.

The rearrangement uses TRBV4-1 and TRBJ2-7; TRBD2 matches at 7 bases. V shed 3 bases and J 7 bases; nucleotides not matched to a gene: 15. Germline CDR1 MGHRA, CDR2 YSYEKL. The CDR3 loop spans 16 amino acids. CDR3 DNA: TGCGCCAGCAGCCACCCGTCTGGCGGGAGAAACGGGGAGCAGTACTTC. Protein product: CASSHPSGGRNGEQYF.